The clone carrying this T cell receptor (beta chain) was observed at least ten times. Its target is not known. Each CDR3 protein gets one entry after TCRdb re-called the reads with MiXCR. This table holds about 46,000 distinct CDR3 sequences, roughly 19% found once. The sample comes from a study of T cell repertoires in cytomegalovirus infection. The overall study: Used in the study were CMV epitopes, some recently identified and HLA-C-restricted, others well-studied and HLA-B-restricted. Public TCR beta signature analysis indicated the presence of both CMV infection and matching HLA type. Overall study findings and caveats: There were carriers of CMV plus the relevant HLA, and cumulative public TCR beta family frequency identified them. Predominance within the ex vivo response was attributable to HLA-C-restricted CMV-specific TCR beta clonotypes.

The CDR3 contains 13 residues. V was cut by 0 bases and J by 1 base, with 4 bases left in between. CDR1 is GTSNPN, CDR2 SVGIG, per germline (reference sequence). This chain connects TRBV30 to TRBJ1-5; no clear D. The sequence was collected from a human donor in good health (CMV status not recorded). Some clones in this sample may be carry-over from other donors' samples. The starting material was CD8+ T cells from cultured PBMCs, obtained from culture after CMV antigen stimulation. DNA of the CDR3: TGTGCCTGGAGTGTTGGCAGCAATCAGCCCCAGCATTTT. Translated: CAWSVGSNQPQHF.